This entry is about one T cell receptor (beta chain). Its antigen is not known. This sample is drawn from a study of beta chain features in type 1 diabetes. Every isolated RNA sample was fully reverse transcribed, so sequencing captured expressed TCRB transcripts. The protocol was immunoSEQ multiplex PCR, while the TCRdb copy is restricted to in-frame clones and leaves out a portion. The sample holds some 410,000 clones, over 10% seen once. V lost 5 bases to trimming and J lost 0 bases; unmatched junction nucleotides: 8. CDR1 is LGHNA and CDR2 is YSLEER in the germline V gene. This CDR3 comprises 16 residues. Study findings and constraints: Cells with high TCR expression could be over-represented when cDNA is sequenced. Within each of all four CD4+ subsets, Type 1 diabetes patients had TCRB CDR3s that were moderately but significantly shorter.

The source of this sequence is a woman younger than 35 in good health. The genes are TRBV4-3 and TRBJ2-7, with TRBD2 matching 9 bases. The source material was naive CD4+ T cells from blood. The CDR3 is CASSKTSGSSSYEQYF. CDR3 nucleotide sequence: TGCGCCAGCAGCAAGACTAGCGGCTCTAGCTCCTACGAGCAGTACTTC.